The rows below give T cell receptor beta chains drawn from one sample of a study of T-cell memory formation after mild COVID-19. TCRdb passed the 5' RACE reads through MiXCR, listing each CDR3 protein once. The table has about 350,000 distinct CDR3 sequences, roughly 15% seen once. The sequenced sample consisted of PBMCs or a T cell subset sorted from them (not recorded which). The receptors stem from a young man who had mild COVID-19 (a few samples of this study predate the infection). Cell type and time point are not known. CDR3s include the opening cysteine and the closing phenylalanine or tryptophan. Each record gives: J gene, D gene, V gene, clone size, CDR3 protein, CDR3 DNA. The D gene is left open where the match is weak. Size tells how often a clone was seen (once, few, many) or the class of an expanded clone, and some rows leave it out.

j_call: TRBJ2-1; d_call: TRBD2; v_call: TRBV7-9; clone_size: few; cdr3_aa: CASSLGSWGTSGYNEQFF; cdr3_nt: TGTGCCAGCAGCTTAGGTAGTTGGGGGACTAGCGGGTACAATGAGCAGTTCTTC
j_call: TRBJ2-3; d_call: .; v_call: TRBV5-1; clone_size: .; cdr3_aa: CASSLASGPDTQYF; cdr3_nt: TGCGCCAGCAGCTTGGCCTCGGGGCCAGATACGCAGTATTTT
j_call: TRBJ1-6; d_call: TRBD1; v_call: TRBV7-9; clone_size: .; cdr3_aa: CASWSDRENNSPLHF; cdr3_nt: TGTGCCAGCTGGTCGGACAGGGAGAATAATTCACCCCTCCACTTT
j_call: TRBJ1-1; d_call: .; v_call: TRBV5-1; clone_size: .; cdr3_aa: CASSLDTLNEAFF; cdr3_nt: TGCGCCAGCAGCCTCGACACACTGAATGAAGCTTTCTTT
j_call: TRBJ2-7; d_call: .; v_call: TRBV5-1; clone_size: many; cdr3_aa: CASSLLDSLYEQYF; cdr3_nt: TGCGCCAGCAGCTTGCTAGACAGCTTATACGAGCAGTACTTC
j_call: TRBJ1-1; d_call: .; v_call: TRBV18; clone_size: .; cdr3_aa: CASSPPSGNRYTEAFF; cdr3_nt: TGTGCCAGCTCACCACCTTCGGGCAACCGATACACTGAAGCTTTCTTT
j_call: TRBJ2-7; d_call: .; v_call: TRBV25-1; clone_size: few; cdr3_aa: CASSLVGQQYF; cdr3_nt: TGTGCCAGCAGTCTCGTAGGACAGCAGTACTTC
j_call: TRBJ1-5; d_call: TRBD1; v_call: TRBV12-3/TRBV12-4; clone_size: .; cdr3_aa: CASSNQGADQPQHF; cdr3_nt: TGTGCCAGCAGTAACCAGGGGGCTGATCAGCCCCAGCATTTT
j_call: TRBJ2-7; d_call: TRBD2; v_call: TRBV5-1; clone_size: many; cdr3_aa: CASSSGGGTYEQYF; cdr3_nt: TGCGCCAGCAGCTCCGGCGGGGGGACCTACGAGCAGTACTTC
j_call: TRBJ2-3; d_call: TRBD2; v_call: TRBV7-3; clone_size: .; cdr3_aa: CASSRTSGGDTQYF; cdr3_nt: TGTGCCAGCAGCCGGACTAGCGGGGGAGATACGCAGTATTTT
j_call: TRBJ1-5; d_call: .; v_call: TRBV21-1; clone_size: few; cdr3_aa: CASSKTFTGVSNQPQHF; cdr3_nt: TGTGCCAGCAGCAAAACGTTTACAGGGGTTAGCAATCAGCCCCAGCATTTT
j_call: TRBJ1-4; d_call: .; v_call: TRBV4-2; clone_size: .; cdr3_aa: CASSQDGGQGSEKLFF; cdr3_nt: TGTGCCAGCAGCCAAGATGGGGGGCAGGGCAGCGAAAAACTGTTTTTT
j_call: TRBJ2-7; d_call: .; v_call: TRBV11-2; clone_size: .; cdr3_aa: CASSLGQGIHEQYF; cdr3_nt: TGTGCCAGCAGCTTAGGGCAGGGTATCCACGAGCAGTACTTC
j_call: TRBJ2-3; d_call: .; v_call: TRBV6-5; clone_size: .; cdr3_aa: CASSGTQGPDTQYF; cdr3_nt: TGTGCCAGCAGTGGGACTCAGGGGCCAGATACGCAGTATTTT
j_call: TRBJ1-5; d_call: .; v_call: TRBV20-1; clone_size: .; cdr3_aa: CSAREGAQPQHF; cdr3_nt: TGCAGTGCTAGAGAAGGGGCTCAGCCCCAGCATTTT
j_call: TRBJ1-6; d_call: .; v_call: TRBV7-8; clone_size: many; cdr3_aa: CASSPGQAGSPLHF; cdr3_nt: TGTGCCAGCAGCCCCGGCCAAGCCGGTTCACCCCTCCACTTT
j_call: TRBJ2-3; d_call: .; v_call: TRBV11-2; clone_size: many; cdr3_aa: CASSPSGQPTDTQYF; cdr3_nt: TGTGCCAGCAGCCCCTCGGGGCAGCCCACAGATACGCAGTATTTT
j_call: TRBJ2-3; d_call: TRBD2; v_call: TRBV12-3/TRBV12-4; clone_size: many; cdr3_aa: CASNPGLAGLDTQYF; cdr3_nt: TGTGCCAGCAACCCGGGACTAGCGGGGTTAGATACGCAGTATTTT
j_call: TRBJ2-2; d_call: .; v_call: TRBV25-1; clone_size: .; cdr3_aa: CASSALKTGELFF; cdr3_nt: TGTGCCAGCAGTGCCCTTAAAACCGGGGAGCTGTTTTTT
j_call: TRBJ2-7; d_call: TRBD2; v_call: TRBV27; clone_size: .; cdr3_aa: CASSISGSQNEQYF; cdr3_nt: TGTGCCAGCAGTATTAGCGGGAGTCAGAACGAGCAGTACTTC
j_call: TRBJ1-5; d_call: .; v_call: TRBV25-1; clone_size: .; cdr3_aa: CASSEGVKSQPQHF; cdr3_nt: TGTGCCAGCAGTGAAGGGGTTAAGAGTCAGCCCCAGCATTTT
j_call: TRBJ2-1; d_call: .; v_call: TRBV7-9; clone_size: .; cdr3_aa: CASSLGVGAWGYYNEQFF; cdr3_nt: TGTGCCAGCAGCTTAGGCGTGGGGGCCTGGGGTTATTACAATGAGCAGTTCTTC
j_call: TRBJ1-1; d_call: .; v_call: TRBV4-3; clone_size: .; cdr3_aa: CASSPERTNTEAFF; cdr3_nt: TGCGCCAGCAGCCCCGAACGGACGAACACTGAAGCTTTCTTT
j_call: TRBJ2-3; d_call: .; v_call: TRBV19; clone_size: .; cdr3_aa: CASSFTGEDTQYF; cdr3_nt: TGTGCCAGTAGCTTTACGGGCGAAGATACGCAGTATTTT
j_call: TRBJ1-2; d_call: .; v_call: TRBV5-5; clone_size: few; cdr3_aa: CASSHFRAPESGYTF; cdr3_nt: TGTGCCAGCAGCCATTTCAGGGCCCCGGAATCCGGCTACACCTTC
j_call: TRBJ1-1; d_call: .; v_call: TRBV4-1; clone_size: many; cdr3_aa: CASSLLTARTEAFF; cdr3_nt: TGCGCCAGCAGCCTCCTAACCGCGCGGACTGAAGCTTTCTTT
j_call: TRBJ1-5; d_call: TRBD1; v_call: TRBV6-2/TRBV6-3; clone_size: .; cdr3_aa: CASSYPQGSHSNQPQHF; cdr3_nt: TGTGCCAGCAGTTACCCACAGGGGAGTCATAGCAATCAGCCCCAGCATTTT
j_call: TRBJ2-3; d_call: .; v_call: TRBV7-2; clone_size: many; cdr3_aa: CASSGAGDTQYF; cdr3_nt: TGTGCCAGCAGTGGAGCAGGGGATACGCAGTATTTT
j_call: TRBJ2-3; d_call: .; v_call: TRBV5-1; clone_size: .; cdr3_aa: CASSLAGFWTDTQYF; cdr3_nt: TGCGCCAGCAGCTTGGCAGGGTTTTGGACAGATACGCAGTATTTT
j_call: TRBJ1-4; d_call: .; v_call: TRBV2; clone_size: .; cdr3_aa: CASAPGIERRRLF; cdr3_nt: TGTGCCAGCGCCCCAGGTATCGAAAGGCGCCGGCTTTTT
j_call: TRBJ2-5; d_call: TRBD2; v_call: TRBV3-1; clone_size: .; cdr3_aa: CASSQSGRVIQETQYF; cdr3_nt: TGTGCCAGCAGCCAATCGGGGAGGGTTATCCAAGAGACCCAGTACTTC
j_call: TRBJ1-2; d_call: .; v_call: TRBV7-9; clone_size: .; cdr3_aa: CASSLVATDTF; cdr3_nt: TGTGCCAGCAGCTTAGTGGCGACCGACACCTTC
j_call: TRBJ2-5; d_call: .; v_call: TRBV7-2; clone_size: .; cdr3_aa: CASTRASEETQYF; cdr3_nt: TGTGCCAGCACCCGAGCCAGTGAAGAGACCCAGTACTTC
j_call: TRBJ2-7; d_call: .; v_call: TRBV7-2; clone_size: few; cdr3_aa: CASSLLTSSSRYEQYF; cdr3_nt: TGTGCCAGCAGCTTACTGACATCCAGTAGCCGCTACGAGCAGTACTTC
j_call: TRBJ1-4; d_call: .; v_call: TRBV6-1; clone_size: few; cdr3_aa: CASSEWSDVNEKLFF; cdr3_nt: TGTGCCAGCAGTGAATGGTCGGACGTTAATGAAAAACTGTTTTTT
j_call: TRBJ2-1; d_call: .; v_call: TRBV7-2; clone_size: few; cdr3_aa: CASSLAAESGEQFF; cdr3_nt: TGTGCCAGCAGCTTAGCCGCGGAGTCCGGTGAGCAGTTCTTC
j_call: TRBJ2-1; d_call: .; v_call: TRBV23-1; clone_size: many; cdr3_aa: CASSPQQGNEQFF; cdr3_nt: TGCGCCAGCAGTCCCCAACAGGGCAATGAGCAGTTCTTC